This T cell receptor (beta chain) was captured in a study of cytomegalovirus exposure and HLA in healthy donors. The primer mix had 60 Vbeta and 13 Jbeta primers. Original handling: In a later analysis, of 79 million or so unique beta chains, some 10 million appeared in at least two donors. Repertoires were generated with immunoSEQ multiplex PCR, while TCRdb's copy carries only in-frame clones and drops some. Clone size and V and J calls were adopted from that table, with D and trimming inferred from the DNA. This table has about 170,000 clones, 65% to 90% appearing once. Trimming took 3 bases from V and 4 from J; bases not matched to a gene: 5. The germline CDR1 and CDR2 sequences are KGHSH and LQKENI. The CDR3 loop spans 14 amino acids. Study-wide findings and caveats: Presence/absence analyses took donor sequencing depth as roughly uniform. It was reported that the classifier diagnosed cytomegalovirus status with high specificity and sensitivity in both the original and validation cohorts.

To note about this clone: The antigen is not known.

This receptor was obtained from a male donor in good health and CMV-seronegative. The sequencing input was PBMCs. The chain carries TRBV18 and TRBJ1-2; 7 bases are shared with TRBD1. For the CDR3, the DNA is TGTGCCAGCTCACCGGAGACAGGGTCCTATGGCTACACCTTC. The encoded protein is CASSPETGSYGYTF.